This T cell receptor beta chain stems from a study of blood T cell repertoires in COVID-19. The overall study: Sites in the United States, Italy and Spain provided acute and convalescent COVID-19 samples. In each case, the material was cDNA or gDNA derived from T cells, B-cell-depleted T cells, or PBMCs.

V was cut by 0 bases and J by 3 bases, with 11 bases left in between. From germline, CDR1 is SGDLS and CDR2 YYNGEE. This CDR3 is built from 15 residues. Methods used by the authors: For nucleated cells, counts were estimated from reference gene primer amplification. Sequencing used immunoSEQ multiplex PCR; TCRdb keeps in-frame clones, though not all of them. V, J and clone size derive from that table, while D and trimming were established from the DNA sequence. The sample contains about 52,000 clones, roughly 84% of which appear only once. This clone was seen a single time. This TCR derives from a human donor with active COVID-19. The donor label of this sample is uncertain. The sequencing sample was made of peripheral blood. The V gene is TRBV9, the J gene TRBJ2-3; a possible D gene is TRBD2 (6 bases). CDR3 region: CASSVVSGGTDTQYF. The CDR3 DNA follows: TGTGCCAGCAGCGTAGTATCCGGGGGAACAGATACGCAGTATTTT.